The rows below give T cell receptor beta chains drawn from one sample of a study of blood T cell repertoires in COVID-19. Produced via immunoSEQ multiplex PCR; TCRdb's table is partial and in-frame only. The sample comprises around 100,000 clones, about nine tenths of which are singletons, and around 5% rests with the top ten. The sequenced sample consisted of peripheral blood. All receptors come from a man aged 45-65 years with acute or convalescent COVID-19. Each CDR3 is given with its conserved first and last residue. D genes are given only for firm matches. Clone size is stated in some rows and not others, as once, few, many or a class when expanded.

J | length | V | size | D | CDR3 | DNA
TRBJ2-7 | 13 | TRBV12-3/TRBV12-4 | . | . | CASSLGQSYEQYF | TGTGCCAGCAGTTTAGGACAGTCCTACGAGCAGTACTTC
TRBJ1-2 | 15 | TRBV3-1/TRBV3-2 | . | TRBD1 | CASSQGVQGNYGYTF | TGTGCCAGCAGCCAAGGGGTACAGGGGAACTATGGCTACACCTTC
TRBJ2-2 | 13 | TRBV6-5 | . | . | CASSSKGVGELFF | TGTGCCAGCAGTTCCAAAGGGGTCGGGGAGCTGTTTTTT
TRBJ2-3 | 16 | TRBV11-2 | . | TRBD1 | CASSLRGQGQGDTQYF | TGTGCCAGCAGCTTGCGTGGACAGGGACAAGGGGATACGCAGTATTTT
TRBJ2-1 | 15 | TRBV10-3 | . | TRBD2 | CAISESGLANNEQFF | TGTGCCATCAGTGAGTCGGGACTAGCTAACAATGAGCAGTTCTTC
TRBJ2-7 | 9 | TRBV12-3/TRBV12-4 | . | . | CASRYEQYF | TGTGCCAGCCGGTACGAGCAGTACTTC
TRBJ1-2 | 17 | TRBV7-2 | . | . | CASSLVGAGVSNYGYTF | TGTGCCAGCAGCTTAGTCGGGGCAGGGGTCTCCAACTATGGCTACACCTTC
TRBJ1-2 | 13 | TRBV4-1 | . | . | CASSQDEARGYTF | TGCGCCAGCAGCCAAGATGAGGCGCGGGGCTACACCTTC
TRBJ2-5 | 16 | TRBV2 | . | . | CASSEEGLGLTGTQYF | TGTGCCAGCAGTGAAGAGGGTCTGGGACTGACGGGGACCCAGTACTTC
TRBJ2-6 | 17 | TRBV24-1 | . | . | CATSSRELFSGANVLTF | TGTGCCACCAGTAGCCGGGAGTTATTCTCTGGGGCCAACGTCCTGACTTTC
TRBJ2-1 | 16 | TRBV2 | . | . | CASSEQLAGYFTEQFF | TGTGCCAGCAGTGAACAGCTGGCGGGATACTTCACTGAGCAGTTCTTC
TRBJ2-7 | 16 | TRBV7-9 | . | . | CASSLAGQNPSYEQYF | TGTGCCAGCAGCTTAGCCGGACAGAACCCTTCCTACGAGCAGTACTTC
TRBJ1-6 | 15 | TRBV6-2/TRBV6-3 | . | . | CASSPKEGGYSPLHF | TGTGCCAGCAGCCCGAAGGAGGGTGGGTATTCACCCCTCCACTTT
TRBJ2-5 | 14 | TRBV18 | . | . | CASSPPSSQETQYF | TGTGCCAGCTCACCACCGTCCAGCCAAGAGACCCAGTACTTC
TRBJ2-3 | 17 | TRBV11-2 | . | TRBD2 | CASSLPGGQVVTDTQYF | TGTGCCAGCAGCTTACCGGGAGGCCAAGTAGTCACAGATACGCAGTATTTT
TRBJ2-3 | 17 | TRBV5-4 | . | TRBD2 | CASSLGGAQALSGGQYF | TGTGCCAGCAGCTTGGGTGGGGCCCAGGCTCTTTCGGGGGGGCAGTATTTT
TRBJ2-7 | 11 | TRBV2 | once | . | CASINRYEQYF | TGTGCCAGCATTAACAGATACGAGCAGTACTTC
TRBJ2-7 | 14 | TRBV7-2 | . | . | CASSLVVYPYEQYF | TGTGCCAGCAGCTTAGTGGTCTATCCCTACGAGCAGTACTTC
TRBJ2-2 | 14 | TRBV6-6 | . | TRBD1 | CATQRQGRTGELFF | TGTGCCACCCAAAGACAGGGGCGGACCGGGGAGCTGTTTTTT
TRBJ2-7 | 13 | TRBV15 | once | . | CATSPVSFYEQYF | TGTGCCACCAGCCCAGTCTCCTTTTACGAGCAGTACTTC
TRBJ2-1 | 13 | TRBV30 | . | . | CAISGVSYNEQFF | TGTGCCATCTCGGGGGTGTCCTACAATGAGCAGTTCTTC
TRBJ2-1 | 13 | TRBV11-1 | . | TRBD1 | CASSVGQGNEQFF | TGTGCCAGCAGCGTGGGACAGGGGAATGAGCAGTTCTTC
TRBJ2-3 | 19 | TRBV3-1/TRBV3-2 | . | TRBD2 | CASSQGPGLAAVVKGTQYF | TGTGCCAGCAGCCAAGGCCCGGGACTAGCGGCAGTGGTGAAGGGAACGCAGTATTTT
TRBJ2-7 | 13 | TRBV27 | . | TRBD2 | CASSWGLAGEQYF | TGTGCCAGCAGTTGGGGACTAGCGGGGGAGCAGTACTTC
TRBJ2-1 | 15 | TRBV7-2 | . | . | CASSLEGLVLGEQFF | TGTGCCAGCAGCTTAGAGGGGCTAGTTTTGGGTGAGCAGTTCTTC
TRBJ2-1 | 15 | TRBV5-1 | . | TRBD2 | CASSLVLAGVNEQFF | TGCGCCAGCAGCTTGGTTCTAGCGGGAGTGAACGAGCAGTTCTTC
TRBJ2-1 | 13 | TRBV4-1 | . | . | CASSHGGTNEQFF | TGCGCCAGCAGCCACGGCGGGACGAATGAGCAGTTCTTC
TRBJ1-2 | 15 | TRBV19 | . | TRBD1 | CASSSPGQGPYGYTF | TGTGCCAGTAGTTCACCGGGACAGGGCCCCTATGGCTACACCTTC
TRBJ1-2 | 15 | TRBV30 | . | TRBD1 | CAWSGSWTGNYGYTF | TGTGCCTGGAGTGGTTCTTGGACAGGGAACTATGGCTACACCTTC
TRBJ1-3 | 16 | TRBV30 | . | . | CAWSPLGLTSGNTIYF | TGTGCCTGGAGTCCCTTGGGCCTCACGTCGGGAAACACCATATATTTT
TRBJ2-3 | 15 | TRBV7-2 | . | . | CASSFQPTSRDTQYF | TGTGCCAGCAGCTTTCAGCCTACTAGCAGAGATACGCAGTATTTT
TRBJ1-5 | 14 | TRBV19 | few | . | CASSQTINNQPQHF | TGTGCCAGTAGTCAGACAATAAACAATCAGCCCCAGCATTTT
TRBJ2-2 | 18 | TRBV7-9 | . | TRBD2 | CASSSPLAGGMSTGELFF | TGTGCCAGCAGCTCCCCTCTAGCGGGAGGAATGAGCACCGGGGAGCTGTTTTTT
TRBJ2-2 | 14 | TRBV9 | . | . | CASSGWGDTGELFF | TGTGCCAGCAGCGGATGGGGGGACACCGGGGAGCTGTTTTTT
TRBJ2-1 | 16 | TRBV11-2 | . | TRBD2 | CASSLRTSGNYNEQFF | TGTGCCAGCAGCTTGAGGACTAGCGGGAATTACAATGAGCAGTTCTTC
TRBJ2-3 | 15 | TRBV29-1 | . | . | CSVEDLSGFTDTQYF | TGCAGCGTTGAAGATCTATCGGGATTCACAGATACGCAGTATTTT
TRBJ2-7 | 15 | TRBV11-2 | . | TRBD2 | CASTREPSGRAEQYF | TGTGCCAGCACGCGGGAGCCTAGCGGGAGGGCTGAGCAGTACTTC
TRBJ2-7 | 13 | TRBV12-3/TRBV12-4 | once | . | CASSLEPDSEQYF | TGTGCCAGCAGTTTAGAACCCGATAGCGAGCAGTACTTC
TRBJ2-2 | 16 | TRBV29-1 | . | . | CSVDSGRGSNTGELFF | TGCAGCGTTGATTCGGGCAGGGGCTCGAACACCGGGGAGCTGTTTTTT
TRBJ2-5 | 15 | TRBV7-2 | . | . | CASSLAAAIGETQYF | TGTGCCAGCAGCTTAGCCGCTGCTATCGGGGAGACCCAGTACTTC
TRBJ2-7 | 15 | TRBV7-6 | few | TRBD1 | CASSPEAGGVYEQYF | TGTGCCAGCAGCCCGGAGGCAGGGGGAGTGTACGAGCAGTACTTC
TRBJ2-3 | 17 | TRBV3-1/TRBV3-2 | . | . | CASSQLAFEGGTDTQYF | TGTGCCAGCAGCCAACTAGCCTTTGAGGGGGGCACAGATACGCAGTATTTT
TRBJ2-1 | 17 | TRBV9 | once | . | CASSVGLRGADYNEQFF | TGTGCCAGCAGCGTAGGGCTTCGAGGAGCGGACTATAATGAGCAGTTCTTC
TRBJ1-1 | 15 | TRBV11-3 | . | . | CASSPEARGRMGAFF | TGTGCCAGCAGCCCAGAGGCTAGGGGAAGGATGGGCGCTTTCTTT